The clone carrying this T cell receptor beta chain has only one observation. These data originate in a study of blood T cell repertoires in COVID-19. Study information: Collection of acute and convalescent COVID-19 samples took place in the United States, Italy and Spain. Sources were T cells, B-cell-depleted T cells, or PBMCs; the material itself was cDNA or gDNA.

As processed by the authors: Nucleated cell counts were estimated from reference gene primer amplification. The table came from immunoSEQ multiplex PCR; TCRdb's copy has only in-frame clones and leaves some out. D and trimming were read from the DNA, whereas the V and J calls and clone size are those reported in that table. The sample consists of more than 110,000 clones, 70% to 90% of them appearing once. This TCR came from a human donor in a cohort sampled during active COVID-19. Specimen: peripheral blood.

For the CDR3, the DNA is TGTGCCAGCAGCGTAGCCGTGGGGCCCTCTGGAAACACCATATATTTT. Protein sequence: CASSVAVGPSGNTIYF. The chain joins TRBV9 to TRBJ1-3, with a weak D call TRBD1 (5 bases). Trimming pared 0 bases from V and 0 bases from J, leaving 10 bases between. Germline V CDR1 and CDR2: SGDLS, YYNGEE. The CDR3 covers 16 residues.